These 22 T cell receptor beta chains were all obtained from the same sample, sequenced in a study of cytomegalovirus exposure and HLA in healthy donors. PCR used 60 Vbeta primers and 13 Jbeta primers. Data came from immunoSEQ multiplex PCR; TCRdb stores just in-frame clones and leaves some out. The sample has roughly 100,000 clones; around 75% are singletons. Sequences were obtained from PBMCs. The receptors were gathered from a man aged 25-45 years in good health and CMV-seronegative.

The rearrangement joins TRBV6-1 to TRBJ1-2; TRBD1 is a possible D gene (5 bases). Germline V CDR1 and CDR2: MNHNS, SASEGT. V was trimmed by 3 bases and J by 4 bases, leaving 9 bases between them. This CDR3 is built from 13 residues. The CDR3 DNA reads as TGTGCCAGCAGTGATACAGGTTTCTATGGCTACACCTTC. This sequence encodes CASSDTGFYGYTF.

The chain has TRBV18 and TRBJ1-1; D perhaps matches TRBD1 (6 bases). Looked up from germline, CDR1 is KGHSH and CDR2 is LQKENI. This CDR3 is 14 amino acids long. Trimming removed 3 bases from V and 1 base from J, with 9 bases in between. The CDR3 spells CASSPSTGNTEAFF. The CDR3 DNA sequence: TGTGCCAGCTCACCGTCGACAGGGAACACTGAAGCTTTCTTT.

The rearrangement joins TRBV19 to TRBJ2-3; TRBD2 matches at 14 bases. The CDR3 has 19 residues. The ends lost 5 bases at V and 0 bases at J; junction bases unmatched: 10. Germline values: CDR1 LNHDA, CDR2 SQIVND (reference sequence). The CDR3 coding sequence is TGTGCCAGTAGTGCAGCCGGGACTAGCGGGGGAACTAGCACAGATACGCAGTATTTT. This codes for CASSAAGTSGGTSTDTQYF.

This chain connects TRBV5-1 to TRBJ1-1, with 7 bases fitting TRBD1. This CDR3 has 15 amino acids. Germline CDR1 reads SGHRS; CDR2 reads YFSETQ. With 0 bases clipped from V and 7 bases from J, the junction kept 9 bases outside the gene matches. The CDR3 reads CASSLEGQKGGEAFF. The DNA for the CDR3 is TGCGCCAGCAGCTTGGAGGGACAGAAGGGCGGTGAAGCTTTCTTT. Variable domain in full (rest from reference TRBV5-1 and TRBJ1-1): KAGVTQTPRYLIKTRGQQVTLSCSPISGHRSVSWYQQTPGQGLQFLFEYFSETQRNKGNFPGRFSGRQFSNSRSEMNVSTLELGDSALYLCASSLEGQKGGEAFFGQGTRLTVV.

This clone was seen at least ten times. V gene TRBV10-2 combines with J gene TRBJ2-7; tentatively, D is TRBD2 (5 bases). Trimming left V 2 bases short and J 6 bases short, with 11 bases between. This CDR3 spans 13 amino acids. Per germline, CDR1 WSHSY and CDR2 SAAADI. The CDR3, as DNA: TGCGCCAGCAGTGAGGGGCGGGTGTCCGAGCAGTACTTC. It codes for CASSEGRVSEQYF.

This chain joins TRBV28 and TRBJ2-4; D not certain. Trimming took 6 bases from V and 0 from J, leaving 3 bases between them. Germline V lookup: CDR1 MDHEN, CDR2 SYDVKM. The CDR3 totals 12 residues. In DNA, the CDR3 is TGTGCCAGCAGCTTAGCCAAAAACATTCAGTACTTC. It is translated as CASSLAKNIQYF.

V is TRBV5-6 and J is TRBJ2-5, with D possibly being TRBD2 (5 bases). The CDR3 consists of 13 residues. Between the trimmed V and J ends, which lost 4 bases and 5 bases, there was a span of 12 bases. Germline CDR1 is SGHDT and CDR2 is YYEEEE. The chain's CDR3 is CASSPAGGETQYF. The CDR3 DNA is TGTGCCAGCAGCCCGGCTGGCGGGGAGACCCAGTACTTC.

This chain joins TRBV6-5 and TRBJ1-6, with D perhaps matching TRBD1 (5 bases). Trimming stripped 0 bases from V and 10 bases from J, with 16 bases between. Germline V CDR1 and CDR2: MNHEY, SVGAGI. This CDR3 comprises 16 residues. In DNA, the CDR3 is TGTGCCAGCAGTTACTCTCACACGGGGGAGCGATCACCCCTCCACTTT. It yields the protein CASSYSHTGERSPLHF.

The rearrangement links TRBV19 to TRBJ2-7; 7 positions match TRBD1. Germline loops: CDR1 LNHDA, CDR2 SQIVND (reference sequence). With V trimmed by 5 bases and J by 2 bases, 3 bases remained unmatched. This CDR3 spans 13 amino acids. The CDR3 nucleotides are TGTGCCAGTAGTCCCGGGACAGCCTACGAGCAGTACTTC. It specifies CASSPGTAYEQYF.

This chain links TRBV5-1 with TRBJ1-5; 8 bases fit TRBD1. From germline, CDR1 is SGHRS and CDR2 YFSETQ. V lost 4 bases, J lost 5 bases, and 5 bases stayed unmatched. The CDR3 length is 14 residues. The CDR3 region is CASSPGTGYQPQHF. Written as DNA, the CDR3 is TGCGCCAGCAGCCCCGGGACAGGCTATCAGCCCCAGCATTTT.

The chain joins TRBV6-1 to TRBJ2-1; 7 bases match TRBD2. The CDR3 has 15 amino acids. The germline V gene encodes CDR1 MNHNS and CDR2 SASEGT. Unmatched junction bases numbered 5, after V lost 6 bases and J lost 0 bases. The chain's CDR3 is CASSGGWGSYNEQFF. In DNA form, the CDR3 reads TGTGCCAGCAGCGGGGGGTGGGGCTCCTACAATGAGCAGTTCTTC.

The chain links TRBV5-5 to TRBJ1-2; D is perhaps TRBD1 (5 bases). The CDR3 has 14 amino acids. V shed 0 bases and J shed 5 bases, with 11 bases lying between them. The V gene's germline CDR1 is SGHKS and CDR2 YYEKEE (reference sequence). The CDR3 DNA reads as TGTGCCAGCAGCTTGGAGGCAGGGAGGTATGGCTACACCTTC. Translated: CASSLEAGRYGYTF.

Here the CDR3 DNA reads TGTGCCAGCAGCAACACAGGGTCCGGCTACACCTTC. It yields the protein CASSNTGSGYTF. The chain carries TRBV7-2 and TRBJ1-2; D is possibly TRBD1 (6 bases). The CDR3 spans 12 residues. CDR1 is SGHTA, CDR2 FQGNSA, per germline. Trimming took 5 bases from V and 8 from J, leaving 12 bases between them.

The table lists this clone with a few counts. J is TRBJ1-1 and V is TRBV6-5; D remains unclear. This CDR3 has 14 residues. V shed 6 bases and J shed 2 bases, with 13 bases lying between them. Per germline, CDR1 MNHEY and CDR2 SVGAGI. The CDR3 nucleotides read TGTGCCAGCAGGGCCCCTGGGCGAAACACTGAAGCTTTCTTT. Amino acids: CASRAPGRNTEAFF.

This clone was detected a few times. The chain couples TRBV4-1 to TRBJ1-4, with no clear D. The germline V gene has CDR1 MGHRA and CDR2 YSYEKL. The length of the CDR3 is 15 residues. The V end lost 0 bases, the J end lost 10 bases, and 15 bases lay between the germline ends. The CDR3 DNA reads TGCGCCAGCAGCCAAGATCTCAGAGGGAGTGGAAAACTGTTTTTT. Translated: CASSQDLRGSGKLFF.

The chain couples TRBV7-9 to TRBJ2-3, with D perhaps matching TRBD1 (5 bases). Trimming removed 5 bases from V and 1 base from J, with 10 bases in between. Germline V gene lookup returns CDR1 SEHNR and CDR2 FQNEAQ (reference sequence). There are 14 residues in the CDR3. CDR3 in DNA: TGTGCCAGCAGCCCGACGACAGGCACAGATACGCAGTATTTT. This codes for CASSPTTGTDTQYF.

This clone was seen just once. The chain is built from TRBV5-6 and TRBJ1-2, with D maybe TRBD1 (6 bases). Germline lookup yields CDR1 SGHDT and CDR2 YYEEEE. V was trimmed by 4 bases and J by 0 bases, leaving 13 bases between them. The CDR3 sequence is 15 residues long. The CDR3 here is CASSLRDIANYGYTF. The CDR3 DNA follows: TGTGCCAGCAGCCTCCGGGACATAGCTAACTATGGCTACACCTTC.

The chain recombines TRBV29-1 with TRBJ1-2; 7 nucleotides line up with TRBD1. Germline trimming cut 4 bases from V and 1 base from J; bases unmatched to any gene: 12. Per the germline V gene, CDR1 is SQVTM and CDR2 is ANQGSEA. The CDR3 length is 16 residues. The CDR3, as DNA: TGCAGCGTTGGTGGCAGGGGGAATTTGGGTAACTATGGCTACACCTTC. This codes for CSVGGRGNLGNYGYTF.

Details on this clone: Distinct nucleotide sequences in the sample also encode this CDR3. This chain connects TRBV28 to TRBJ2-1, with TRBD2 matching over 7 bases. CDR3 length equals 10 residues. The trim removed 9 bases at V and 7 bases at J, leaving 0 bases unmatched. Germline CDR1 is MDHEN and CDR2 is SYDVKM. The CDR3: CASSGNEQFF. DNA of the CDR3: TGTGCCAGTAGCGGGAATGAGCAGTTCTTC.

The chain carries TRBV30 and TRBJ1-2, with 7 bases matching TRBD1. The CDR3 covers 14 residues. The V and J ends lost 2 bases and 5 bases, in that order; junction bases with no gene match: 8. The germline CDR1 and CDR2 sequences are GTSNPN and SVGIG (reference sequence). CDR3 region: CAWSLGQGGYGYTF. The DNA of the CDR3 is TGTGCCTGGAGTCTTGGCCAGGGGGGTTATGGCTACACCTTC.

The rearrangement joins TRBV6-6 to TRBJ2-7, with 7 bases lining up with TRBD1. The ends lost 7 bases at V and 2 bases at J; junction bases unmatched: 11. Germline-derived CDR1 and CDR2 are MNHNY and SVGAGI (reference sequence). The CDR3 spans 15 residues. CDR3 loop: CASTPRGQDPYEQYF. CDR3 DNA: TGTGCCAGCACCCCCCGTGGACAGGATCCCTACGAGCAGTACTTC.

There are a few counts of this clone. The chain employs TRBV6-1 and TRBJ1-1, with D possibly TRBD1 on 6 matching bases. This CDR3 has 17 amino acids. Germline V CDR1 and CDR2: MNHNS, SASEGT. V lost 1 base and J 6 bases, leaving 21 bases between the germline ends. CDR3 sequence reads: CASSEGGTGLGMAEAFF. Written as DNA, the CDR3 is TGTGCCAGCAGTGAAGGGGGAACAGGGTTAGGAATGGCTGAAGCTTTCTTT.